The 5 T cell receptor beta chains below come from one sample, sequenced in a study of T cell responses to AZD1222 COVID-19 vaccine. Assay: immunoSEQ multiplex PCR; the TCRdb copy retains only in-frame clones and omits some. The table records about 130,000 clones, about nine tenths of them present only once. The sequencing here drew on peripheral blood, taken on day 0 of AZD1222 vaccination. The receptors shown here come from an adult in good health.

V and J are TRBV12-1 and TRBJ2-1; TRBD2, the D gene given by the table, was not confirmed from the DNA. TRBV12-1 is described as a pseudogene. The CDR3 sequence is 18 residues long. Here the CDR3 reads CASSARGPKRGDYNEQFF. The DNA of the CDR3 is TGTGCCAGCAGCGCGAGAGGCCCAAAGCGGGGGGACTACAATGAGCAGTTCTTC.

The chain uses TRBV19 and TRBJ1-3, with D perhaps matching TRBD1 (6 bases). The CDR3 spans 15 residues. Germline CDR1 is LNHDA and CDR2 is SQIVND (reference sequence). V was cut by 7 bases and J by 2 bases, with 15 bases left in between. Here the CDR3 DNA reads TGTGCCAGTAATAAGTACAGGGAGACTGGAAACACCATATATTTT. It is translated as CASNKYRETGNTIYF.

The chain carries TRBV10-3 and TRBJ2-7; 8 bases fit TRBD2. CDR1 is ENHRY, CDR2 SYGVKD, per germline. Trimming at V came to 4 bases and at J to 2 bases, leaving 7 bases not matched to a gene. This CDR3 is 15 amino acids long. The CDR3 region is CAISGGGGSTYEQYF. The CDR3 coding sequence is TGTGCCATCAGTGGAGGCGGGGGGTCCACCTACGAGCAGTACTTC.

This clone was seen a few times. CDR3 sequence reads: CASRDRPSEKLFF. The CDR3 DNA sequence: TGTGCCAGCAGGGACCGACCTTCCGAAAAACTGTTTTTT. V usage is TRBV2 and J usage is TRBJ1-4, with D uncertain. With 6 bases removed from V and 8 bases from J, the gap between germline ends came to 13 bases. The germline V gene has CDR1 SNHLY and CDR2 FYNNEI. This CDR3 has 13 residues.

The chain has TRBV6-4 and TRBJ1-5; 8 nucleotides match TRBD1. The germline V gene encodes CDR1 MRHNA and CDR2 SNTAGT. V lost 5 bases, J lost 2 bases, and 11 bases stayed unmatched. The CDR3 is 17 amino acids. The CDR3 DNA sequence: TGTGCCAGCAGTTTAGTCTTCGGACAGGGTCGCAATCAGCCCCAGCATTTT. It translates to CASSLVFGQGRNQPQHF.